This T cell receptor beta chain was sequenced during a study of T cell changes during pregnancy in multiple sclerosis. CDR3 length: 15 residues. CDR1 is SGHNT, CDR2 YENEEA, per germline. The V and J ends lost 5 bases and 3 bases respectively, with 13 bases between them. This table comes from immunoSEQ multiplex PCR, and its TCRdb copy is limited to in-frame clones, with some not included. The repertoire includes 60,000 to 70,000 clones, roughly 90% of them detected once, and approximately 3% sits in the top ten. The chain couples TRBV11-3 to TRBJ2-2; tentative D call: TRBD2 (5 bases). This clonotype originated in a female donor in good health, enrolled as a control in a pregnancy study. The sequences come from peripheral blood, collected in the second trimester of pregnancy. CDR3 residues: CASSPEDGYTGELFF. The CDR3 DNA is TGTGCCAGCAGCCCGGAGGACGGATACACCGGGGAGCTGTTTTTT.